The TCR beta chain under discussion was sequenced for a study of T cell repertoires in aging, cancer and after chemotherapy (dated by TCRdb to about 2019). Turning to the overall study: Donors were distributed across six age groups ranging from 30 or younger to 70 or older, with at least three individuals included per group. The complete dataset included approximately 8.8 million TCR reads. In the hematological group, the paired samples taken before and after chemotherapy came from chronic lymphocytic leukemia patients given fludarabine- or bendamustine-based regimens. Peripheral blood TCR beta repertoires from healthy donors and cancer patients were profiled to examine immunoaging and T cell reconstitution after chemotherapy. Alongside around 98 healthy donors serving as a reference group, the cohort included 200 to 250 cancer patients, of whom more than 90 had hematological cancers and fewer than 140 had solid cancers. Overall study results and their limits: Compared with age-matched healthy donors, untreated patients with either hematological or solid cancers had significantly lower TCR diversity in the blood along with higher clonality. Median generation probability increased over the chemotherapy interval in both cancer cohorts, suggesting repertoire reconstitution through rebound thymic output. Declining TCR diversity with age in healthy donors was mainly explained by loss of richness; in cancer patients, loss of evenness also contributed. The authors noted that the repertoire data do not allow conclusions about immunological memory after chemotherapy. Hematological cancer patients had lymphoid organ infiltration, which may itself impair thymic emigration or peripheral T cell expansion.

Rearranged TRB sequences spanning V, D and J segments were amplified by multiplex touch-down PCR using a mixed TRB-A/B primer pool. Illumina adapters and sample indices were attached to the amplicons through two consecutive PCR reactions run with Phusion HS II polymerase. Amplicons were gel-purified with the NucleoSpin Gel and PCR Clean-up kit, then checked with Qubit and an Agilent 2100 Bioanalyzer. Libraries were sequenced on an Illumina MiSeq using 600-cycle, single-indexed, paired-end runs. The original pipeline was this. MiXCR versions 2.12 and 3.0.5 were used to process TRB sequences. Each unique CDR3 nucleotide sequence was treated as one clone, and only productive sequences with two or more reads were kept. Shannon diversity, evenness, clonality (one minus evenness), and alpha-parameterized diversity profiles from alpha 0 to 5 were included as repertoire metrics. Generation probabilities of clones in paired pre- and post-chemotherapy samples were computed with the IGoR algorithm. TCRdb took the public reads, trimmed them with fastp at Q25, ran MiXCR for clone calling and kept in-frame beta chains. When rows share a CDR3 protein, they turn into one entry using the most common DNA and genes. The V and J calls here are based on TCRdb, not the publication. For this sample there are about 1,500 distinct CDR3 sequences; approximately 50% appear just once. The ten top clones hold about 28% of the sample.

TCR beta rearrangements were amplified from genomic DNA extracted from peripheral blood rather than from sorted cells or RNA. On this clonotype: The antigen it binds to is not known. The sample holds no much larger clone one base away, and base qualities are not on file.

The CDR3 numbers 14 residues from cysteine through phenylalanine. The DNA shown is the 42-base CDR3, in frame from base 1. Trimming accounts for 4 bases at V and 7 bases at J, while the number of junction bases matched to no gene is 7. The sample was blood. This receptor was taken from a human donor with a blood cancer. The chain employs TRBV12-3 or TRBV12-4 and TRBJ2-7, and TRBD1 aligns with 10 junction nucleotides. Here is the DNA: TGTGCCAGCAGTTCCTCCGGGACAGGGGAAGAGCAGTACTTC. Its product reads: CASSSSGTGEEQYF.